This T cell receptor (beta chain) was captured in a study of a mutant IDH1 vaccine in newly diagnosed glioma. About the study: The initiation of vaccination occurred 4-6 weeks after radiotherapy alone, or with temozolomide cycles. Findings and caveats of the study: Apparently, pseudoprogression bore no relation to changes among the top peripheral T cell clonotypes.

As to time point: week 5, during vaccination. The study gave 300 ug of mutant IDH1 20-mer peptide per vaccine dose, with topical imiquimod. TCRdb's copy holds only in-frame clones and misses some; the assay was immunoSEQ multiplex PCR. The sample has about 51,000 clones; about three quarters are singletons. The germline gives CDR1 SEHNR, CDR2 FQNEAQ (reference sequence). The CDR3 is made up of 15 amino acids. The V end lost 5 bases, the J end lost 5 bases, and 16 bases lay between the germline ends. Notes on this clone: What it recognizes is unknown.

The sequenced sample was PBMCs, obtained from a glioma patient whose treatment included an IDH1 peptide vaccine. This sequence was found in a man aged 50-59 years with glioma. The rearrangement joins TRBV7-9 to TRBJ1-5; tentatively, D is TRBD1 (5 bases). The CDR3 sequence: CASSGGLAAHQPQHF. The CDR3 DNA reads TGTGCCAGCAGCGGGGGTTTGGCTGCGCATCAGCCCCAGCATTTT.